One and the same sample provided the 3 T cell receptor beta chains below, sequenced in a study of T cells in Graves' hyperthyroidism and ophthalmopathy. Amplified TCR beta CDR3 regions derived from RNA transcripts. When the TCR CDR3 underwent first-round RT-PCR, the HTBI primer set was used. One entry per CDR3 protein results from TCRdb running MiXCR on the multiplex PCR reads. This sample has a few hundred thousand distinct CDR3 sequences, with approximately 14% found just once. The sequenced sample consisted of blood. The receptor set was obtained from a woman under 30 with Graves' hyperthyroidism that later progressed to Graves' ophthalmopathy.

Many counts were recorded for this clonotype. The chain carries TRBV11-2 and TRBJ1-1; 9 bases agree with TRBD1. Germline loops: CDR1 SGHAT, CDR2 FQNNGV. This CDR3 has 15 residues. The J segment lost 1 base and the V segment lost 6 bases, leaving 6 bases of the junction unmatched. CDR3 sequence (DNA): TGTGCCAGCAGTGACCTGACAGGGGGGAACACTGAAGCTTTCTTT. Translated, it gives CASSDLTGGNTEAFF.

This clonotype appeared many times. This sequence joins TRBV20-1 and TRBJ2-3; TRBD2 aligns across 12 bases. Trimming at V came to 2 bases and at J to 2 bases, leaving 2 bases not matched to a gene. Germline-derived CDR1 and CDR2 are DFQATT and SNEGSKA (reference sequence). This CDR3 is built from 15 residues. In DNA, the CDR3 is TGCAGTGCTAGAACTAGCGGGGGGTACACAGATACGCAGTATTTT. The encoded protein is CSARTSGGYTDTQYF.

The V and J genes are TRBV3-1 and TRBJ2-7; D is undetermined. The V end was cut by 1 base, the J end by 6 bases, with 22 bases between. The CDR3 runs to 17 residues. Germline-derived CDR1 and CDR2 are LGHDT and YNNKEL (reference sequence). CDR3 DNA: TGTGCCAGCAGCCAAGCTCGCGCACCTAAACCCGCCTCCGAGCAGTACTTC. As protein: CASSQARAPKPASEQYF.